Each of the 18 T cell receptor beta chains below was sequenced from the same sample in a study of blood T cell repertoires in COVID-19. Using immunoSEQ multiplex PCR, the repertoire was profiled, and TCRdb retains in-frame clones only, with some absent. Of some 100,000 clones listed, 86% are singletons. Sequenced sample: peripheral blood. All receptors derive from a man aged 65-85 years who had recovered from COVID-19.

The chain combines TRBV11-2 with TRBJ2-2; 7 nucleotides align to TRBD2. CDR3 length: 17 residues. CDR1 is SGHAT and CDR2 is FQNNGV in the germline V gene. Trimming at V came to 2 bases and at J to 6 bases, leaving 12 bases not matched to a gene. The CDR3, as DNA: TGTGCCAGCAGCTTAAATGCGGGGGAGGACGCACCCGGGGAGCTGTTTTTT. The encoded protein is CASSLNAGEDAPGELFF.

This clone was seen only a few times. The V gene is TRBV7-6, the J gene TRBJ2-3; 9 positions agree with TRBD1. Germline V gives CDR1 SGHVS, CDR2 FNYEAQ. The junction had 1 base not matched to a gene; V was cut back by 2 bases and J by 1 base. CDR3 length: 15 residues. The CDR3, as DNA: TGTGCCAGCAGCTTATGGACAGGGGGCACAGATACGCAGTATTTT. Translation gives CASSLWTGGTDTQYF. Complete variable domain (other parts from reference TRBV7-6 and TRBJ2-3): GAGVSQSPRYKVTKRGQDVALRCDPISGHVSLYWYRQALGQGPEFLTYFNYEAQQDKSGLPNDRFSAERPEGSISTLTIQRTEQRDSAMYRCASSLWTGGTDTQYFGPGTRLTVL.

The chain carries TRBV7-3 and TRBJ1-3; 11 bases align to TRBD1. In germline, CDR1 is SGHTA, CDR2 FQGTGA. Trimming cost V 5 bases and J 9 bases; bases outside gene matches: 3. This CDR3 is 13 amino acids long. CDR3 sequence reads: CASSPGQGATIYF. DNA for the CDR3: TGTGCCAGCAGCCCTGGACAGGGGGCCACCATATATTTT.

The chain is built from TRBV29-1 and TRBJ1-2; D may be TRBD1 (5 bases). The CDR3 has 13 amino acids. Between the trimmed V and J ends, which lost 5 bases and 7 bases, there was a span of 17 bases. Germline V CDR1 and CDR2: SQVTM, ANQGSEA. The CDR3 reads CSVKGRVLSGYTF. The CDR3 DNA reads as TGCAGCGTTAAGGGCAGGGTGTTAAGTGGCTACACCTTC. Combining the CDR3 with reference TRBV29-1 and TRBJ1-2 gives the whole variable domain SAVISQKPSRDICQRGTSLTIQCQVDSQVTMMFWYRQQPGQSLTLIATANQGSEATYESGFVIDKFPISRPNLTFSTLTVSNMSPEDSSIYLCSVKGRVLSGYTFGSGTRLTVV.

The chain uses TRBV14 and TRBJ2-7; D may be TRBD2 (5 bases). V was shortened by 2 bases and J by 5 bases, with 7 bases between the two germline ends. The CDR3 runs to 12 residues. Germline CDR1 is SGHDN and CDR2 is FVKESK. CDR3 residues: CASSQIGDEQYF. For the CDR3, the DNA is TGTGCCAGCAGCCAAATCGGGGACGAGCAGTACTTC.

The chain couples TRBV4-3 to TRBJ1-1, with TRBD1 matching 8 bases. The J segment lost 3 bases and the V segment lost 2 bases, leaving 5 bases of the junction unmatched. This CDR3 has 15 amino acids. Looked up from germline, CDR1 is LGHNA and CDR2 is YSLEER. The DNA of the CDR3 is TGCGCCAGCAGCCAAAGGTTCAGGGGGCACACTGAAGCTTTCTTT. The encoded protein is CASSQRFRGHTEAFF.

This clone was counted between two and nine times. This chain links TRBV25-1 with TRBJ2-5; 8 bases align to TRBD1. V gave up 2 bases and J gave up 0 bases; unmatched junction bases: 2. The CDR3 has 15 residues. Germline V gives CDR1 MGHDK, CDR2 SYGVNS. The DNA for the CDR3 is TGTGCCAGCAGTGAACTGGACAGGGACCAAGAGACCCAGTACTTC. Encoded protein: CASSELDRDQETQYF. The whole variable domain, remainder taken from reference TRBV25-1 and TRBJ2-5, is EADIYQTPRYLVIGTGKKITLECSQTMGHDKMYWYQQDPGMELHLIHYSYGVNSTEKGDLSSESTVSRIRTEHFPLTLESARPSHTSQYLCASSELDRDQETQYFGPGTRLLVL.

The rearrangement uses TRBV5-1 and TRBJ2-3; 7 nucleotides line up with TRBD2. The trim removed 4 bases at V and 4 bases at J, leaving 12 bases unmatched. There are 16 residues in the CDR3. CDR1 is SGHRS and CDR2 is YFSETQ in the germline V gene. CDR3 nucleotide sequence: TGCGCCAGCAGCCCTATAAGTGCGGGAGCGGCAGATACGCAGTATTTT. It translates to CASSPISAGAADTQYF.

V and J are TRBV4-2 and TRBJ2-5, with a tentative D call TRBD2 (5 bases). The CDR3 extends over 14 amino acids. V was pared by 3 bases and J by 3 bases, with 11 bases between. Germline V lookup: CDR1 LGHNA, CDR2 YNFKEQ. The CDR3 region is CASSHSGSEETQYF. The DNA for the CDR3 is TGTGCCAGCAGCCATTCGGGGTCCGAAGAGACCCAGTACTTC.

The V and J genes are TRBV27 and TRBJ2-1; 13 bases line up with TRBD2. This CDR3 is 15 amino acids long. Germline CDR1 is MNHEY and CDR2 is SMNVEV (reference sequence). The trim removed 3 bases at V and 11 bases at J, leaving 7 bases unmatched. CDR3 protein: CASSFTSGGARKQFF. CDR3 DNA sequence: TGTGCCAGCAGTTTTACTAGCGGGGGGGCGAGAAAGCAGTTCTTC.

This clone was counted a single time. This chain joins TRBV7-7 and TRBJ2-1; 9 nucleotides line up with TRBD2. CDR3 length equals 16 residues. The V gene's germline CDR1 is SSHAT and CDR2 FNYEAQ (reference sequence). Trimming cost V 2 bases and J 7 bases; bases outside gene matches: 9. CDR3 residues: CASSLQLAGMANEQFF. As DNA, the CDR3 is TGTGCCAGCAGCTTACAGCTAGCGGGAATGGCGAATGAGCAGTTCTTC.

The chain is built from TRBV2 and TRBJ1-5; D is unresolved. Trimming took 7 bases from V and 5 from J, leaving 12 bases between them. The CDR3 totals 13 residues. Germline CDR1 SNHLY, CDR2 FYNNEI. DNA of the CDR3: TGTGCCAGCAACGTCTACGGAGATCAGCCCCAGCATTTT. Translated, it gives CASNVYGDQPQHF.

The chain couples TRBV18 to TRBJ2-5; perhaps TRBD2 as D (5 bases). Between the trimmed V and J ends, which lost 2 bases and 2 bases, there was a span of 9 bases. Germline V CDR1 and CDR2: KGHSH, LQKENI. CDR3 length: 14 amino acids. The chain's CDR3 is CASSPAAGQETQYF. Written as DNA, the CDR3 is TGTGCCAGCTCACCAGCTGCGGGTCAAGAGACCCAGTACTTC.

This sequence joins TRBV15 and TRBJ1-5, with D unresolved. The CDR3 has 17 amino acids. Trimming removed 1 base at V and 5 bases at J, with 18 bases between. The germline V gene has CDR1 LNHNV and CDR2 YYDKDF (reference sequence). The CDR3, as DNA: TGTGCCACCAGCAGAGGGGGAGGTAGGCAGCATCATCAGCCCCAGCATTTT. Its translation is CATSRGGGRQHHQPQHF. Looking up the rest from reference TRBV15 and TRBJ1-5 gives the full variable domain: DAMVIQNPRYQVTQFGKPVTLSCSQTLNHNVMYWYQQKSSQAPKLLFHYYDKDFNNEADTPDNFQSRRPNTSFCFLDIRSPGLGDTAMYLCATSRGGGRQHHQPQHFGDGTRLSIL.

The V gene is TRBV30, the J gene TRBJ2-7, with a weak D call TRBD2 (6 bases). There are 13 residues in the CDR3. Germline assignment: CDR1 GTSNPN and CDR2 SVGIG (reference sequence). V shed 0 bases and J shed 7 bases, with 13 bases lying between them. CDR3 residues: CAWSVFWGDEQYF. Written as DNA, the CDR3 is TGTGCCTGGAGTGTATTTTGGGGGGATGAGCAGTACTTC.

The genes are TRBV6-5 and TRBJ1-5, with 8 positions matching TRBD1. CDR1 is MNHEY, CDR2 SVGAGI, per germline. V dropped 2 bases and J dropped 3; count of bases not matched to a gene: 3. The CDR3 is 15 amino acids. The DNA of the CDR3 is TGTGCCAGCAGTTACCGGACAGGGTCCAATCAGCCCCAGCATTTT. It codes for CASSYRTGSNQPQHF.

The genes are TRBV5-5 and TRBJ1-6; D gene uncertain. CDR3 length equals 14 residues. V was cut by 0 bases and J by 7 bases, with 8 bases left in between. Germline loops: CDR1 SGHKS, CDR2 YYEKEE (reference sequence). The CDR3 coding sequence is TGTGCCAGCAGCTTGGGACTGCCGAATTCACCCCTCCACTTT. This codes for CASSLGLPNSPLHF.

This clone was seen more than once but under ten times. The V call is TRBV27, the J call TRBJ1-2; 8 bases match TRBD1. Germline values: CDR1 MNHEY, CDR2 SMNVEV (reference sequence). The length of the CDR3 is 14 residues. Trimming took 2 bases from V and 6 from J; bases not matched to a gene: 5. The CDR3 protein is CASSLTQGVDGYTF. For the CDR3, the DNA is TGTGCCAGCAGTTTAACACAGGGGGTTGATGGCTACACCTTC.